This is a list of T cell receptor beta chains from one sample in a study of blood T cell repertoires in COVID-19. Profiled with immunoSEQ multiplex PCR; TCRdb holds only in-frame clones, not every one. This table holds 130,000 to 150,000 clones, 80% to 90% found once. The sequencing input was peripheral blood. The origin of the receptors is a woman aged 60-75 years with COVID-19, enrolled during active disease. Each CDR3 is given with its conserved first and last residue. The D gene is left open where the match is weak. Clone sizes are given selectively: once, few, many, or a class where the clone is expanded.

>NA|TRBJ2-1|NA|TRBV6-6
TGTGCCAGCAGACGTACAGTAGACTCCTACAATGAGCAGTTCTTC
CASRRTVDSYNEQFF
>NA|TRBJ1-3|TRBD1|TRBV7-8
TGTGCCAGCAGCTTGCTCCCGGGACAGCGGCATCAAGTCTCTGGAAACACCATATATTTT
CASSLLPGQRHQVSGNTIYF
>NA|TRBJ1-1|TRBD1|TRBV3-1/TRBV3-2
TGTGCCAGCAGCCTCAACATACTAGACAGGGGTGAAGCTTTCTTT
CASSLNILDRGEAFF
>NA|TRBJ1-2|NA|TRBV29-1
TGCAGCGTTGCGGGAGGGGGGCGGAACTATGGCTACACCTTC
CSVAGGGRNYGYTF
>NA|TRBJ2-3|TRBD2|TRBV10-3
TGTGCCATCAAAGCCGGGGGGGCGACAGATACGCAGTATTTT
CAIKAGGATDTQYF
>NA|TRBJ1-2|TRBD1|TRBV11-2
TGTGCCAGCAGCTTTGACGACAGGGGGTTCAACTATGGCTACACCTTC
CASSFDDRGFNYGYTF
>NA|TRBJ2-1|NA|TRBV27
TGTGCCAGCAGTTCCCCCCCCGGAGGAGATCGCAATGAGCAGTTCTTC
CASSSPPGGDRNEQFF
>NA|TRBJ2-4|NA|TRBV24-1
TGTGCCACCAGTGATACCGGGACTCAAGATAACATTCAGTACTTC
CATSDTGTQDNIQYF
>NA|TRBJ2-5|NA|TRBV9
TGTGCCAGCAGCGTACGCGGGAACCACCAAGAGACCCAGTACTTC
CASSVRGNHQETQYF
>few|TRBJ2-1|TRBD1|TRBV2
TGTGCCAGCAGAGCCGGGACAGGGCCTTACAATGAGCAGTTCTTC
CASRAGTGPYNEQFF
>NA|TRBJ2-3|TRBD2|TRBV3-1/TRBV3-2
TGTGCCAGCAGCCTGACGGGGGGTGCCACAGATACGCAGTATTTT
CASSLTGGATDTQYF
>NA|TRBJ1-1|NA|TRBV6-1
TGTGCCAGCAGTGAAGCGGTACAGGGTGGGACTGAAGCTTTCTTT
CASSEAVQGGTEAFF
>NA|TRBJ1-2|NA|TRBV5-5
TGTGCCAGCTCACAGGACTATGGCTACACCTTC
CASSQDYGYTF
>NA|TRBJ1-1|TRBD1|TRBV28
TGTGCCAGCAGTCCCGCGGACAGGGAAACTGAAGCTTTCTTT
CASSPADRETEAFF
>NA|TRBJ2-1|TRBD1|TRBV6-6
TGTGCCAGCAGTCGGACCCCCGGGACAGGTCCCTACAATGAGCAGTTCTTC
CASSRTPGTGPYNEQFF
>NA|TRBJ1-2|NA|TRBV2
TGTGCCAGCAGTGAGGGCGCAGGTAGCTATGGCTACACCTTC
CASSEGAGSYGYTF
>NA|TRBJ2-2|NA|TRBV10-3
TGTGCCATCAGTGAGGGGCAGGCGAACACCGGGGAGCTGTTTTTT
CAISEGQANTGELFF
>NA|TRBJ1-5|TRBD1|TRBV6-6
TGTGCCAGCAGTTCGGGACAGGATAGCAATCAGCCCCAGCATTTT
CASSSGQDSNQPQHF
>few|TRBJ2-5|NA|TRBV19
TGTGCCAGTAGTATGTCCTCAGAGACCCAGTACTTC
CASSMSSETQYF
>NA|TRBJ2-2|TRBD1|TRBV14
TGTGCCAGCAGCCAAGTGACAGGGATGACCGGGGAGCTGTTTTTT
CASSQVTGMTGELFF
>NA|TRBJ1-3|TRBD1|TRBV7-9
TGTGCCAGCAGCCCGGGACAGAGCTCTGGAAACACCATATATTTT
CASSPGQSSGNTIYF
>NA|TRBJ2-1|NA|TRBV7-3
TGTGCCAGCAGCCTACAGCCACGCTCCTACAATGAGCAGTTCTTC
CASSLQPRSYNEQFF
>NA|TRBJ1-2|TRBD1|TRBV7-2
TGTGCCAGCAGCCCCGGACAGGGTTATAACTATGGCTACACCTTC
CASSPGQGYNYGYTF
>NA|TRBJ2-7|TRBD1|TRBV3-1/TRBV3-2
TGTGCCAGCAGCCCAGACAGGGGCGTATCCTACGAGCAGTACTTC
CASSPDRGVSYEQYF
>once|TRBJ2-5|NA|TRBV18
TGTGCCAGCTCACCACCGAGCCTGAACGCAGGGGCCCGACGCGAGACCCAGTACTTC
CASSPPSLNAGARRETQYF
>NA|TRBJ1-1|NA|TRBV6-2/TRBV6-3
TGTGCCAGCAGTTACTGGGGGGGTCGGACTGAAGCTTTCTTT
CASSYWGGRTEAFF
>NA|TRBJ1-1|TRBD1|TRBV3-1/TRBV3-2
TGTGCCAGCAGCCAAGGCCTACAGGGGGCTGGGGACACTGAAGCTTTCTTT
CASSQGLQGAGDTEAFF
>NA|TRBJ2-1|NA|TRBV27
TGTGCCAGCAGTTTATACCGCGGGCTTGAGCAGTTCTTC
CASSLYRGLEQFF
>NA|TRBJ2-5|TRBD2|TRBV6-1
TGTGCCAGCAGTGAAGTGGGCCCTAGCGGGGGCCACGAGGAGACCCAGTACTTC
CASSEVGPSGGHEETQYF
>NA|TRBJ2-1|NA|TRBV10-2
TGCGCCAGCAGTGAGGACACCAGCTCCTACAATGAGCAGTTCTTC
CASSEDTSSYNEQFF
>NA|TRBJ1-2|TRBD1|TRBV27
TGTGCCAGCAGTTGGGGACAGGGAGATGGCTACACCTTC
CASSWGQGDGYTF
>NA|TRBJ1-6|TRBD1|TRBV25-1
TGTGCCAGCAGGGCCGGGACAGAGAATTCACCCCTCCACTTT
CASRAGTENSPLHF
>NA|TRBJ2-3|NA|TRBV3-1/TRBV3-2
TGTGCCAGCAGCCACACAGATGCGCAGTATTTT
CASSHTDAQYF
>NA|TRBJ1-1|NA|TRBV19
TGTGCCAGTAGTTTCTCCGGGGACACTGAAGCTTTCTTT
CASSFSGDTEAFF
>NA|TRBJ2-7|NA|TRBV7-9
TGTGCCAGCAGGGGGTCGGGAGAGTTCTCCTACGAGCAGTACTTC
CASRGSGEFSYEQYF
>NA|TRBJ2-2|NA|TRBV11-2
TGTGCCAGCAGCTTCTCGATCGGGGGAGGTACCGGGGAGCTGTTTTTT
CASSFSIGGGTGELFF
>NA|TRBJ1-2|TRBD1|TRBV30
TGTGCCTGGTCAGGGGGTTATAAGTTCGGCTACACCTTC
CAWSGGYKFGYTF
>NA|TRBJ2-1|TRBD1|TRBV11-2
TGTGCCATACGGGATATAGCCCGACAGGGATTAGTTAATGAGCAGTTCTTC
CAIRDIARQGLVNEQFF
>NA|TRBJ1-6|TRBD1|TRBV5-8
TGTGCCAGCAGCGGGAGACAGGGGTGGGATTCACCCCTCCACTTT
CASSGRQGWDSPLHF
>NA|TRBJ1-2|NA|TRBV29-1
TGCAGCGTTCAGGTCGGCTCTTATGGCTACACCTTC
CSVQVGSYGYTF
>NA|TRBJ1-6|TRBD1|TRBV27
TGTGCCAGCAGTTTATGGGACAGGGCGGACTATAATTCACCCCTCCACTTT
CASSLWDRADYNSPLHF
>NA|TRBJ2-1|TRBD2|TRBV19
TGTGCCAGTAGTATAAAACGGGGGGGCGCCTACAATGAGCAGTTCTTC
CASSIKRGGAYNEQFF